This passage covers 28 T cell receptor beta chains from one sample sequenced in a study of blood T cell repertoires in COVID-19. Repertoires were generated with immunoSEQ multiplex PCR, while TCRdb's copy carries only in-frame clones and drops some. Of roughly 200,000 clones in the sample, 80% to 90% were seen once. The sample comprised peripheral blood. These receptors all stem from a man aged 55 to 70 with acute or convalescent COVID-19.

This clone was seen a handful of times. The V gene is TRBV6-5, the J gene TRBJ1-1; D remains ambiguous. The CDR3 has 10 residues. In germline, CDR1 is MNHEY, CDR2 SVGAGI. V was shortened by 8 bases and J by 4 bases, with 5 bases between the two germline ends. The CDR3 DNA reads as TGTGCCAGCGGCGGCACTGAAGCTTTCTTT. Translation: CASGGTEAFF.

The chain couples TRBV7-2 to TRBJ2-7; TRBD2 agrees at 8 bases. Germline-derived CDR1 and CDR2 are SGHTA and FQGNSA. With 6 bases clipped from V and 2 bases from J, the junction kept 6 bases outside the gene matches. The CDR3 contains 14 residues. The DNA for the CDR3 is TGTGCCAGCAGGATGGCGGGAGGAACCTACGAGCAGTACTTC. Translating it yields CASRMAGGTYEQYF.

V gene TRBV5-4 combines with J gene TRBJ2-1, with 13 positions matching TRBD2. Germline trimming cut 4 bases from V and 0 bases from J; bases unmatched to any gene: 7. The germline V gene has CDR1 SGHNT and CDR2 YYREEE (reference sequence). The CDR3 has 18 amino acids. The CDR3 spells CASSPGTSGALSYNEQFF. The DNA of the CDR3 is TGTGCCAGCAGCCCCGGGACTAGCGGGGCCCTCTCCTACAATGAGCAGTTCTTC.

The genes are TRBV5-8 and TRBJ2-7; maybe TRBD1 (6 bases). CDR1 is SGHTS, CDR2 YDEGEE, per germline. The CDR3 is 19 amino acids. Deletions cut 4 bases from V and 8 bases from J, with 34 bases between. The CDR3 nucleotides read TGTGCCAGCAGCCCCCGTATGACAGGTTATAGAATCGGTACGTTGAAGCAGTACTTC. Translating it yields CASSPRMTGYRIGTLKQYF.

The CDR3 DNA reads as TGTGCCAGTAGTATAGGGACAGGCGTGACCTATGGCTACACCTTC. This encodes CASSIGTGVTYGYTF. The J gene is TRBJ1-2, the V gene TRBV19, with 7 bases matching TRBD1. Per germline, CDR1 LNHDA and CDR2 SQIVND (reference sequence). The ends lost 1 base at V and 4 bases at J; junction bases unmatched: 6. The CDR3 sequence is 15 residues long.

J is TRBJ2-1 and V is TRBV12-5; D remains unclear. V was clipped by 0 bases and J by 4 bases, with 13 bases between them. Germline CDR1 and CDR2: LGHNT and FRNRAP. The CDR3 covers 16 residues. CDR3 bases: TGTGCTAGTGGTTTGGTACTTCCCCAAAAGTACAATGAGCAGTTCTTC. This translates into CASGLVLPQKYNEQFF.

V usage is TRBV4-1 and J usage is TRBJ1-5, with 7 bases identical to TRBD1. The trim removed 2 bases at V and 7 bases at J, leaving 11 bases unmatched. Germline CDR1 MGHRA, CDR2 YSYEKL. This CDR3 comprises 16 residues. CDR3 sequence reads: CASSQPTGFLLQPQHF. CDR3 nucleotides: TGCGCCAGCAGCCAACCGACAGGGTTTTTACTACAGCCCCAGCATTTT.

This clone was seen only once. The genes are TRBV30 and TRBJ1-1; D may be TRBD1 (6 bases). The CDR3 is 12 amino acids. Germline CDR1 is GTSNPN and CDR2 is SVGIG (reference sequence). V lost 1 base to trimming and J lost 7 bases, with 10 bases between them. CDR3: CAWSERGIEAFF. Written as DNA, the CDR3 is TGTGCCTGGAGTGAAAGGGGGATTGAAGCTTTCTTT.

The rearrangement links TRBV6-5 to TRBJ1-1; no clear D. Per germline, CDR1 MNHEY and CDR2 SVGAGI. The V end was cut by 7 bases, the J end by 1 base, with 13 bases between. This CDR3 is built from 14 residues. CDR3 region: CASTAPGRNTEAFF. In nucleotides, the CDR3 is TGTGCCAGCACGGCCCCCGGGAGGAACACTGAAGCTTTCTTT.

The gene calls are TRBV27 and TRBJ1-3; D possibly corresponds to TRBD1 (5 bases). CDR1 and CDR2 (germline): MNHEY, SMNVEV (reference sequence). This CDR3 is built from 19 residues. Trimming left V 11 bases short and J 0 bases short, with 29 bases between. In DNA, the CDR3 is TGTGCCGCCCGACTAGGGACTGATGTAGAAGAAATCTCTGGAAACACCATATATTTT. Its translation: CAARLGTDVEEISGNTIYF.

V usage is TRBV6-6 and J usage is TRBJ1-2; no clear D gene. Trimming cost V 5 bases and J 2 bases, with 15 bases left between them. CDR3 length: 15 residues. Looked up from germline, CDR1 is MNHNY and CDR2 is SVGAGI (reference sequence). Written as DNA, the CDR3 is TGTGCCAGCAGTGCCGTCATCGCGGGGAACTATGGCTACACCTTC. It codes for CASSAVIAGNYGYTF.

The table lists this clone with a count of one. The J gene is TRBJ2-3, the V gene TRBV3-1 (or the pseudogene TRBV3-2); 10 bases line up with TRBD1. This CDR3 is 16 amino acids long. Unmatched junction bases numbered 5, after V lost 4 bases and J lost 1 base. Germline CDR1 LGHDT, CDR2 YNNKEL (reference sequence). CDR3 loop: CASSPPGTGGTDTQYF. The CDR3 nucleotides read TGTGCCAGCAGCCCTCCGGGGACAGGGGGCACAGATACGCAGTATTTT.

J is TRBJ2-3 and V is TRBV9; D gene ambiguous. The CDR3 spans 13 residues. Germline CDR1 and CDR2: SGDLS and YYNGEE. V was shortened by 3 bases and J by 5 bases, with 10 bases between the two germline ends. The DNA of the CDR3 is TGTGCCAGCAGCGCCGCCCGGAGAGATACGCAGTATTTT. Its translation is CASSAARRDTQYF.

J is TRBJ1-1 and V is TRBV11-2; the match to TRBD1 covers 8 bases. The CDR3 is made up of 17 amino acids. Unmatched junction bases numbered 12, after V lost 1 base and J lost 5 bases. Germline V gene data show CDR1 as SGHAT and CDR2 as FQNNGV. The DNA of the CDR3 is TGTGCCAGCAGCTTAGTACTGCGAACAGGGGGTCGAACTGAAGCTTTCTTT. Translation: CASSLVLRTGGRTEAFF.

This clone was counted a few times. The chain uses TRBV13 and TRBJ1-1; the D is unclear. The V end was cut by 11 bases, the J end by 5 bases, with 21 bases between. Germline V lookup: CDR1 PRHDT, CDR2 FYEKMQ (reference sequence). The CDR3 extends over 14 amino acids. The CDR3 sequence: CACQERGMGTEAFF. The CDR3 DNA reads TGTGCCTGCCAGGAGCGGGGTATGGGGACTGAAGCTTTCTTT.

V and J are TRBV3-1 (or the pseudogene TRBV3-2) and TRBJ1-2; TRBD1 agrees at 7 bases. The germline CDR1 and CDR2 sequences are LGHDT and YNNKEL (reference sequence). J lost 8 bases, V lost 4 bases, and 4 bases had no gene match. The CDR3 is made up of 12 amino acids. The CDR3 DNA reads TGTGCCAGCAGCCGACAGGGAAGCGGCTACACCTTC. It encodes CASSRQGSGYTF.

The chain couples TRBV5-1 to TRBJ2-5, with D uncertain. V was shortened by 2 bases and J by 2 bases, with 4 bases between the two germline ends. This CDR3 has 12 amino acids. Germline-derived CDR1 and CDR2 are SGHRS and YFSETQ. The CDR3 DNA sequence: TGCGCCAGCAGCTTATATCAAGAGACCCAGTACTTC. Amino acid sequence: CASSLYQETQYF.

The CDR3 loop is CASSGRPGLGITDTQYF. The CDR3 region has the DNA TGTGCCAGCAGCGGACGCCCGGGACTAGGGATCACAGATACGCAGTATTTT. The chain combines TRBV9 with TRBJ2-3; TRBD2 matches at 8 bases. Germline CDR1 and CDR2: SGDLS and YYNGEE. Trimming removed 3 bases from V and 2 bases from J; junction bases left unmatched: 11. The CDR3 length is 17 residues.

This chain joins TRBV5-1 and TRBJ1-4; 7 bases align to TRBD1. The CDR3 runs 17 residues. In germline, CDR1 is SGHRS, CDR2 YFSETQ. Trimming took 4 bases from V and 4 from J; bases not matched to a gene: 13. The CDR3 nucleotides are TGCGCCAGCAGCGTCGGGTCCGGGGGACAGTATAATGAAAAACTGTTTTTT. It translates to CASSVGSGGQYNEKLFF.

This clone has only one observation. The chain recombines TRBV28 with TRBJ2-1, with 13 nucleotides matching TRBD2. V lost 5 bases, J lost 1 base, and 5 bases stayed unmatched. Germline CDR1 MDHEN, CDR2 SYDVKM. CDR3 length equals 17 residues. The CDR3 is CASSRTSGRGSYNEQFF. The CDR3 DNA reads as TGTGCCAGCAGTCGGACTAGCGGGAGAGGGTCCTACAATGAGCAGTTCTTC. The entire variable domain, with the rest obtained from reference TRBV28 and TRBJ2-1, is as follows: DVKVTQSSRYLVKRTGEKVFLECVQDMDHENMFWYRQDPGLGLRLIYFSYDVKMKEKGDIPEGYSVSREKKERFSLILESASTNQTSMYLCASSRTSGRGSYNEQFFGPGTRLTVL.

The chain combines TRBV28 with TRBJ2-3; 9 bases fit TRBD2. Losses at the gene ends were 8 bases for V and 5 bases for J; bases not matched to a gene: 5. The germline gives CDR1 MDHEN, CDR2 SYDVKM. The CDR3 extends over 13 amino acids. The DNA of the CDR3 is TGTGCCAGCGCGCGGGAGGGCAGAGATACGCAGTATTTT. It specifies CASAREGRDTQYF.

In its sample, this clone was seen once. The CDR3 bases are TGTGCCAGCAGCCCGGAGGGGACAGGAGGCAATGAGCAGTTCTTC. It specifies CASSPEGTGGNEQFF. The chain uses TRBV5-4 and TRBJ2-1; the match to TRBD1 covers 8 bases. In germline, CDR1 is SGHNT, CDR2 YYREEE (reference sequence). The CDR3 covers 15 residues. J gave up 6 bases and V 4 bases, and 9 bases lay outside the gene matches.

The chain has TRBV3-1 (or the pseudogene TRBV3-2) and TRBJ2-2; D is perhaps TRBD2 (6 bases). Germline CDR1 LGHDT, CDR2 YNNKEL (reference sequence). V shed 2 bases and J shed 4 bases, with 11 bases lying between them. CDR3 length: 15 residues. CDR3 DNA sequence: TGTGCCAGCAGCCAATATAGCGGAGGCACCGGGGAGCTGTTTTTT. It is translated as CASSQYSGGTGELFF.

The rearrangement uses TRBV9 and TRBJ2-7, with D uncertain. This CDR3 comprises 14 residues. Per germline, CDR1 SGDLS and CDR2 YYNGEE. Trimming cost V 2 bases and J 7 bases, with 16 bases left between them. CDR3 amino acids: CASSVLGSPGEQYF. The CDR3 region has the DNA TGTGCCAGCAGCGTCCTTGGTTCTCCCGGGGAGCAGTACTTC.

V and J are TRBV2 and TRBJ1-2; unclear D gene. The CDR3 runs 12 residues. Germline CDR1 SNHLY, CDR2 FYNNEI. V was trimmed by 2 bases and J by 4 bases, leaving 5 bases between them. The CDR3 region is CASSENIYGYTF. The CDR3, as DNA: TGTGCCAGCAGTGAAAACATCTATGGCTACACCTTC.

The chain uses TRBV6-6 and TRBJ1-5, with TRBD1 matching over 10 bases. Germline V gene data show CDR1 as MNHNY and CDR2 as SVGAGI (reference sequence). This CDR3 has 13 amino acids. The J segment lost 7 bases and the V segment lost 8 bases, leaving 5 bases of the junction unmatched. CDR3 DNA sequence: TGTGCCAGCCGTGGACAGGGGGACCAGCCCCAGCATTTT. It codes for CASRGQGDQPQHF.

V is TRBV4-3 and J is TRBJ1-4; no clear D. This CDR3 contains 17 residues. Trimming cost V 0 bases and J 8 bases, with 19 bases left between them. CDR1 and CDR2 (germline): LGHNA, YSLEER. The CDR3 bases are TGCGCCAGCAGCCAAGAAGGTGGGCCGGCACAAAGGGAAAAACTGTTTTTT. Protein: CASSQEGGPAQREKLFF.

The CDR3 sequence is CASSHGTRIHEQFF. CDR3 nucleotides: TGTGCCAGCAGCCACGGGACTAGGATTCATGAGCAGTTCTTC. This chain links TRBV4-2 with TRBJ2-1; 8 bases fit TRBD2. V lost 3 bases to trimming and J lost 8 bases; unmatched junction nucleotides: 6. Germline CDR1 reads LGHNA; CDR2 reads YNFKEQ. The CDR3 extends over 14 amino acids.